One and the same sample provided the 25 T cell receptor beta chains below, sequenced in a study of response to subunit inactivated influenza vaccine. One entry per CDR3 protein, called by TCRdb with MiXCR from the RT-PCR reads. The repertoire includes about 800,000 distinct CDR3 sequences, about 20% of them detected once, and roughly 10% sits in the top ten. The sequenced sample was PBMCs from blood, obtained 5 days after vaccination. Receptors were obtained from a middle-aged man who received an inactivated influenza vaccine.

V usage is TRBV6-2 or TRBV6-3 and J usage is TRBJ2-2, with no clear D. The CDR3 has 15 amino acids. The germline V gene has CDR1 MNHEY and CDR2 SVGEGT. V lost 4 bases and J lost 0, with 9 bases in between. The CDR3 DNA reads as TGTGCCAGCAGTTTGTGGACCCCGAACACCGGGGAGCTGTTTTTT. This sequence encodes CASSLWTPNTGELFF.

V gene TRBV12-3 or TRBV12-4 combines with J gene TRBJ2-1, with TRBD1 as a possible D gene (5 bases). The CDR3 runs 15 residues. The ends were cut back, 7 bases at V and 4 bases at J, with 17 bases in the middle. Written as DNA, the CDR3 is TGTGCCAGCACCAACGAGCTGGGGCTTTACAATGAGCAGTTCTTC. This translates into CASTNELGLYNEQFF.

This chain joins TRBV20-1 and TRBJ2-3; D call uncertain. The V gene lost 6 bases and the J gene lost 2 bases, with 12 bases spanning the gap. CDR1 DFQATT and CDR2 SNEGSKA come from the germline V gene (reference sequence). This CDR3 comprises 13 residues. Here the CDR3 DNA reads TGCAGTGCGGATGGGAATCTCACAGATACGCAGTATTTT. Translation: CSADGNLTDTQYF.

The chain joins TRBV6-1 to TRBJ1-1; 10 bases agree with TRBD1. CDR3 length: 14 residues. V shed 8 bases and J 4 bases; nucleotides not matched to a gene: 7. CDR1 is MNHNS and CDR2 is SASEGT in the germline V gene. The CDR3 here is CASHSTGGLTEAFF. The CDR3 DNA is TGTGCCAGCCACTCGACAGGGGGCCTCACTGAAGCTTTCTTT.

This clonotype was found many times. At one boundary the junction diverges from the germline segment, which might be a read error. The rearrangement uses TRBV5-1 and TRBJ2-5; unclear D gene. The germline V gene has CDR1 SGHRS and CDR2 YFSETQ. The CDR3 covers 11 residues. CDR3 amino acids: CASSLKETQYF. The CDR3 nucleotides read TGTGCCAGCAGCTTAAAAGAGACCCAGTACTTC.

V and J are TRBV6-2 or TRBV6-3 and TRBJ2-7, with 7 bases identical to TRBD2. There are 14 residues in the CDR3. The V gene's germline CDR1 is MNHEY and CDR2 SVGEGT. V lost 2 bases, J lost 3 bases, and 4 bases stayed unmatched. The DNA for the CDR3 is TGTGCCAGCAGTTACACGGGGGGAGTCTACGAGCAGTACTTC. This gives the protein CASSYTGGVYEQYF.

This clonotype was found a few times. J is TRBJ2-3 and V is TRBV29-1, with D possibly TRBD2 on 6 matching bases. With 8 bases removed from V and 4 bases from J, the gap between germline ends came to 19 bases. The length of the CDR3 is 14 residues. Germline lookup yields CDR1 SQVTM and CDR2 ANQGSEA. The CDR3 loop reads CSTSGVAGADTQYF. The CDR3 coding sequence is TGCAGCACCTCGGGGGTAGCCGGCGCAGATACGCAGTATTTT.

This clonotype was counted only a few times. The rearrangement links TRBV28 to TRBJ2-5; the match to TRBD1 covers 8 bases. V shed 5 bases, J shed 5 bases, and the junction held 10 bases outside the gene matches. The germline V gene has CDR1 MDHEN and CDR2 SYDVKM. This CDR3 is 15 amino acids long. CDR3 loop: CASSPGPQGAETQYF. The CDR3 DNA reads as TGTGCCAGCAGTCCCGGACCTCAGGGGGCTGAGACCCAGTACTTC. The entire variable domain, with the rest obtained from reference TRBV28 and TRBJ2-5, is as follows: DVKVTQSSRYLVKRTGEKVFLECVQDMDHENMFWYRQDPGLGLRLIYFSYDVKMKEKGDIPEGYSVSREKKERFSLILESASTNQTSMYLCASSPGPQGAETQYFGPGTRLLVL.

The chain uses TRBV24-1 and TRBJ2-7, with 12 bases identical to TRBD1. The V gene's germline CDR1 is KGHDR and CDR2 SFDVKD. J lost 6 bases, V lost 2 bases, and 4 bases had no gene match. The CDR3 has 15 residues. The CDR3 protein is CATSDSGTGGREQYF. DNA of the CDR3: TGTGCCACCAGTGATTCAGGGACAGGGGGCCGCGAGCAGTACTTC.

The chain combines TRBV28 with TRBJ2-3; 9 bases match TRBD2. The junction had 16 bases not matched to a gene; V was cut back by 3 bases and J by 6 bases. The CDR3 is 18 residues long. CDR1 is MDHEN, CDR2 SYDVKM, per germline. In DNA, the CDR3 is TGTGCCAGCAGTTTTAATAGCGGGGGTGTGTCGATCAGGGATACGCAGTATTTT. It encodes CASSFNSGGVSIRDTQYF.

The J gene is TRBJ1-1, the V gene TRBV7-6; D gene unclear. V lost 5 bases and J lost 0, with 13 bases in between. The germline gives CDR1 SGHVS, CDR2 FNYEAQ. The CDR3 length is 15 residues. The CDR3 protein is CASSKGPALNTEAFF. Here the CDR3 DNA reads TGTGCCAGCAGCAAAGGGCCGGCGCTGAACACTGAAGCTTTCTTT.

This chain links TRBV12-3 or TRBV12-4 with TRBJ2-1; 14 nucleotides line up with TRBD2. Germline trimming cut 1 base from V and 9 bases from J; bases unmatched to any gene: 8. This CDR3 is 17 amino acids long. CDR3 nucleotides: TGTGCCAGCAGTTTAGGATCCGGGACTAGCGGGAGTAGTGAGCAGTTCTTC. This sequence encodes CASSLGSGTSGSSEQFF.

This clonotype was seen at least ten times. Here the CDR3 reads CASSRDRNYEQYF. DNA for the CDR3: TGTGCCAGCAGTCGGGACAGGAATTACGAGCAGTACTTC. This chain links TRBV6-1 with TRBJ2-7, with 8 bases lining up with TRBD1. The germline CDR1 and CDR2 sequences are MNHNS and SASEGT. The CDR3 totals 13 residues. The J segment lost 4 bases and the V segment lost 5 bases, leaving 4 bases of the junction unmatched.

The chain uses TRBV5-6 and TRBJ2-7, with D hard to call. Germline V gene sequence: CDR1 SGHDT, CDR2 YYEEEE. The CDR3 runs to 14 residues. V was cut by 3 bases and J by 0 bases, with 10 bases left in between. CDR3 region: CASSSMGNSYEQYF. The CDR3 region has the DNA TGTGCCAGCAGCTCCATGGGCAACTCCTACGAGCAGTACTTC.

The V gene is TRBV4-1, the J gene TRBJ2-3, with 9 bases that match TRBD2. The CDR3 has 17 amino acids. The V and J ends lost 1 base and 4 bases, in that order; junction bases with no gene match: 9. Germline CDR1 reads MGHRA; CDR2 reads YSYEKL. CDR3 nucleotide sequence: TGCGCCAGCAGCCAAGGTTTTAGCGGGGGATTAGCAGATACGCAGTATTTT. It yields the protein CASSQGFSGGLADTQYF.

This clonotype has a handful of counts. This rearrangement joins TRBV5-1 to TRBJ2-2, with TRBD2 identical over 11 bases. The CDR3 has 17 residues. J was trimmed by 4 bases and V by 4 bases; bases with no gene match: 9. Germline V lookup: CDR1 SGHRS, CDR2 YFSETQ. The CDR3 is CASSLQLAGVFTGELFF. In DNA, the CDR3 is TGCGCCAGCAGCCTCCAACTAGCGGGGGTCTTCACCGGGGAGCTGTTTTTT. The full variable domain, its missing parts supplied by reference TRBV5-1 and TRBJ2-2, is KAGVTQTPRYLIKTRGQQVTLSCSPISGHRSVSWYQQTPGQGLQFLFEYFSETQRNKGNFPGRFSGRQFSNSRSEMNVSTLELGDSALYLCASSLQLAGVFTGELFFGEGSRLTVL.

The CDR3 region has the DNA TGCGCCAGCAGCCAAGGGCCTACCTCCTACGAGCAGTACTTC. Its translation is CASSQGPTSYEQYF. This chain links TRBV4-1 with TRBJ2-7; D remains ambiguous. This CDR3 contains 14 residues. The germline gives CDR1 MGHRA, CDR2 YSYEKL. The ends were cut back, 1 base at V and 0 bases at J, with 7 bases in the middle.

The chain employs TRBV25-1 and TRBJ2-1; D gene unclear. The CDR3 has 13 residues. Germline lookup yields CDR1 MGHDK and CDR2 SYGVNS. Trimming left V 1 base short and J 5 bases short, with 6 bases between. This CDR3 reads CASSEWANNEQFF. The CDR3 DNA follows: TGTGCCAGCAGTGAATGGGCCAACAATGAGCAGTTCTTC. Full variable domain (remainder filled in from reference TRBV25-1 and TRBJ2-1): EADIYQTPRYLVIGTGKKITLECSQTMGHDKMYWYQQDPGMELHLIHYSYGVNSTEKGDLSSESTVSRIRTEHFPLTLESARPSHTSQYLCASSEWANNEQFFGPGTRLTVL.

CDR3 in DNA: TGTGCCAGCAGACCGCCGGGACAGGCGTTTGGCTATGGCTACACCTTC. It is translated as CASRPPGQAFGYGYTF. V gene TRBV12-3 or TRBV12-4 combines with J gene TRBJ1-2, with TRBD1 matching 8 bases. The length of the CDR3 is 16 residues. V lost 6 bases and J lost 4; bases outside the gene matches: 13.

This clonotype was counted between two and nine times. The rearrangement links TRBV20-1 to TRBJ2-5, with 8 positions matching TRBD2. Losses at the gene ends were 5 bases for V and 5 bases for J; bases not matched to a gene: 7. Per the germline V gene, CDR1 is DFQATT and CDR2 is SNEGSKA (reference sequence). The CDR3 spans 13 residues. In DNA, the CDR3 is TGCAGTGCTCAGCGGGAGTTGACGGAGACCCAGTACTTC. Its translation: CSAQRELTETQYF.

The gene calls are TRBV2 and TRBJ2-1; TRBD2 matches 13 bases. The CDR3 loop spans 19 amino acids. The V segment lost 5 bases and the J segment 0 bases; nucleotides outside the gene matches: 10. The germline V gene encodes CDR1 SNHLY and CDR2 FYNNEI. The CDR3 is CASSLLAGGPIPSYNEQFF. The CDR3 DNA reads TGTGCCAGCAGTTTACTAGCGGGGGGGCCGATCCCCTCCTACAATGAGCAGTTCTTC.

The chain uses TRBV25-1 and TRBJ2-7; 11 bases line up with TRBD2. Trimming removed 8 bases from V and 3 bases from J; junction bases left unmatched: 9. Germline CDR1 reads MGHDK; CDR2 reads SYGVNS. There are 15 residues in the CDR3. CDR3 loop: CASCSVGLAGYEQYF. As DNA, the CDR3 is TGTGCCAGCTGCTCCGTCGGACTAGCGGGCTACGAGCAGTACTTC.

The rearrangement uses TRBV3-1 and TRBJ2-5; 12 nucleotides agree with TRBD2. The junction had 0 bases not matched to a gene; V was cut back by 1 base and J by 3 bases. Germline-derived CDR1 and CDR2 are LGHDT and YNNKEL (reference sequence). The CDR3 consists of 15 residues. The CDR3 sequence: CASSQGTSGKETQYF. CDR3 sequence (DNA): TGTGCCAGCAGCCAAGGGACTAGCGGGAAAGAGACCCAGTACTTC.

This clonotype was seen more than once but under ten times. This rearrangement joins TRBV4-1 to TRBJ2-2, with a possible D match to TRBD1 (5 bases). V was cut by 3 bases and J by 4 bases, with 9 bases left in between. Germline V gene lookup returns CDR1 MGHRA and CDR2 YSYEKL. The CDR3 is 14 residues long. CDR3 sequence (DNA): TGCGCCAGCAGCCAGTCAGGGATCACCGGGGAGCTGTTTTTT. The encoded protein is CASSQSGITGELFF.

This chain links TRBV20-1 with TRBJ2-4, with D possibly TRBD2 on 5 matching bases. Germline CDR1 reads DFQATT; CDR2 reads SNEGSKA (reference sequence). The CDR3 is 10 amino acids. Trimming removed 5 bases from V and 16 bases from J, with 15 bases in between. The CDR3: CSAEERRPYF. In DNA, the CDR3 is TGCAGTGCTGAAGAGCGGAGGCCATACTTC.